This TCR beta chain was sequenced during a study of T cell changes during pregnancy in multiple sclerosis. Measured with immunoSEQ multiplex PCR; TCRdb has only the in-frame clones, and not every one. Of about 58,000 clones detected, 85% to 95% appear once; the ten largest clones hold under 5%. The source was CD8+ T cells from peripheral blood mononuclear cells, collected in the second trimester of pregnancy. The sequence derives from a female donor with multiple sclerosis, enrolled in a pregnancy study.

The CDR3 loop reads CASSASGTGGNEQFF. The CDR3 coding sequence is TGTGCCAGCAGCGCTTCCGGGACAGGGGGCAATGAGCAGTTCTTC. The rearrangement joins TRBV9 to TRBJ2-1; 11 bases are a match to TRBD1. The germline V gene encodes CDR1 SGDLS and CDR2 YYNGEE. CDR3 length equals 15 residues. The junction had 5 bases not matched to a gene; V was cut back by 3 bases and J by 6 bases.